This TCR beta chain was profiled in a study of blood T cell repertoires in COVID-19. Study in general: The samples span acute and convalescent COVID-19 from the United States, Italy and Spain.

Authors' methods: Amplification of reference gene primers was used by the study to estimate nucleated cell counts. Here immunoSEQ multiplex PCR was the method, and the copy in TCRdb shows in-frame clones only, minus some. For V, J and clone size, that table is used; D and trimming come from the DNA. The table lists some 270,000 clones, 89% of them singletons. The V segment lost 0 bases and the J segment 9 bases; nucleotides outside the gene matches: 3. CDR1 is PRHDT, CDR2 FYEKMQ, per germline (reference sequence). CDR3 length equals 16 residues. The sample was peripheral blood. The genes are TRBV13 and TRBJ2-1, with 15 bases lining up with TRBD2. The receptor was isolated from a middle-aged woman who had recovered from COVID-19. CDR3 sequence: CASSLGGGLAGGEQFF. The DNA for the CDR3 is TGTGCCAGCAGCTTAGGCGGGGGACTAGCGGGAGGTGAGCAGTTCTTC. Full variable domain (remainder filled in from reference TRBV13 and TRBJ2-1): AAGVIQSPRHLIKEKRETATLKCYPIPRHDTVYWYQQGPGQDPQFLISFYEKMQSDKGSIPDRFSAQQFSDYHSELNMSSLELGDSALYFCASSLGGGLAGGEQFFGPGTRLTVL.